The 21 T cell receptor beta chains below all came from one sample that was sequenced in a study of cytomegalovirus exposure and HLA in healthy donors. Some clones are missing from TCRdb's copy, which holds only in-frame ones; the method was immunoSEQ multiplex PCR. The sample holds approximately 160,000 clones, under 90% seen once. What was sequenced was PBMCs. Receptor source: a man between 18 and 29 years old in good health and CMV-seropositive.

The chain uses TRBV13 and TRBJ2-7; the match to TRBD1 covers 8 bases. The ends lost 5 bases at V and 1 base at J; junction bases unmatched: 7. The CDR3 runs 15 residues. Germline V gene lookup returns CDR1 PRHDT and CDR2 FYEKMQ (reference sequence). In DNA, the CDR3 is TGTGCCAGCAGCCCACGGGACAGGCTATCCTACGAGCAGTACTTC. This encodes CASSPRDRLSYEQYF.

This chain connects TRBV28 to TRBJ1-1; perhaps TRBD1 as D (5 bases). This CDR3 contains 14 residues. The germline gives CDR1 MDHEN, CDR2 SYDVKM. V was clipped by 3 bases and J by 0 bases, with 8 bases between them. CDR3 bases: TGTGCCAGCAGTTTGGGGCAGTTGAACACTGAAGCTTTCTTT. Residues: CASSLGQLNTEAFF.

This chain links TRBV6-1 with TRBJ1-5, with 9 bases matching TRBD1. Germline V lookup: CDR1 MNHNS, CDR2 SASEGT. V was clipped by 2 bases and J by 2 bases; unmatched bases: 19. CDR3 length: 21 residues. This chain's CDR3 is CASSERKDRGFSMVGNQPQHF. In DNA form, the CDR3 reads TGTGCCAGCAGTGAAAGGAAGGACAGGGGCTTTTCTATGGTTGGCAATCAGCCCCAGCATTTT.

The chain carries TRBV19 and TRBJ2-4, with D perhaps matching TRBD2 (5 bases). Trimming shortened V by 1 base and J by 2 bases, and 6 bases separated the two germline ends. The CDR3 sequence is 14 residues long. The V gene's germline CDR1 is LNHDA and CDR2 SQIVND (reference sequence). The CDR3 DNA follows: TGTGCCAGTAGTATAGCGGGAACCAAAAACATTCAGTACTTC. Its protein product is CASSIAGTKNIQYF.

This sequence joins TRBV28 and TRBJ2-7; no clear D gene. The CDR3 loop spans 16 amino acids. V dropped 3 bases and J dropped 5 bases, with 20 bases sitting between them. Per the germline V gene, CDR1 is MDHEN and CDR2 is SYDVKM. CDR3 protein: CASSLRSMSWPHEQYF. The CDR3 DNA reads TGTGCCAGCAGTTTGCGGTCCATGTCGTGGCCCCACGAGCAGTACTTC. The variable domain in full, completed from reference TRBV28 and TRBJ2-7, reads DVKVTQSSRYLVKRTGEKVFLECVQDMDHENMFWYRQDPGLGLRLIYFSYDVKMKEKGDIPEGYSVSREKKERFSLILESASTNQTSMYLCASSLRSMSWPHEQYFGPGTRLTVT.

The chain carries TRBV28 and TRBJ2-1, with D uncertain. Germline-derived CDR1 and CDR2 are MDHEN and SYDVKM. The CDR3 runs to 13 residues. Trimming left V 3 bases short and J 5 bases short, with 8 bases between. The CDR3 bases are TGTGCCAGCAGTTTTTACGGAGACAATGAGCAGTTCTTC. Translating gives CASSFYGDNEQFF. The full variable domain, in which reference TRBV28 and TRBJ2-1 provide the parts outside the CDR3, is DVKVTQSSRYLVKRTGEKVFLECVQDMDHENMFWYRQDPGLGLRLIYFSYDVKMKEKGDIPEGYSVSREKKERFSLILESASTNQTSMYLCASSFYGDNEQFFGPGTRLTVL.

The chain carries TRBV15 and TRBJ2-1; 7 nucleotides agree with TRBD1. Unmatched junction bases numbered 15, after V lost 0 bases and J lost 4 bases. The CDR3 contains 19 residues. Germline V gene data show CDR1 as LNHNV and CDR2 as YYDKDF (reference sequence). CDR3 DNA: TGTGCCACCAGCAGAGATCAAGGTGTGACAGGGATTGGGTACAATGAGCAGTTCTTC. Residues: CATSRDQGVTGIGYNEQFF.

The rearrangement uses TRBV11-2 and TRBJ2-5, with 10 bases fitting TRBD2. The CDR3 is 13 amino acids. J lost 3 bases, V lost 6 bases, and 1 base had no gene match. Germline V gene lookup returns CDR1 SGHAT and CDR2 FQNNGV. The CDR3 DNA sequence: TGTGCCAGCAGACTAGCGGGAAAAGAGACCCAGTACTTC. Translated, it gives CASRLAGKETQYF.

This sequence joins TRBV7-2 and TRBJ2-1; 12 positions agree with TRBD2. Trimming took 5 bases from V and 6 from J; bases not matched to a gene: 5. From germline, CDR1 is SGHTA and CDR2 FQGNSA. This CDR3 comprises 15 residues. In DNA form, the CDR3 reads TGTGCCAGCAGCCCCGCTAGCGGGAGGGCCAATGAGCAGTTCTTC. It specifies CASSPASGRANEQFF.

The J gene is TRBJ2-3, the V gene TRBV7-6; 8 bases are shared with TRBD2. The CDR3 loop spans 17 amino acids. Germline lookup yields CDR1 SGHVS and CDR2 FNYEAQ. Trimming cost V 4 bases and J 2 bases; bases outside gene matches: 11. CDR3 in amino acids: CASSSLSGTLITDTQYF. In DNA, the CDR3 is TGTGCCAGCAGCTCCCTTAGCGGGACTCTAATCACAGATACGCAGTATTTT.

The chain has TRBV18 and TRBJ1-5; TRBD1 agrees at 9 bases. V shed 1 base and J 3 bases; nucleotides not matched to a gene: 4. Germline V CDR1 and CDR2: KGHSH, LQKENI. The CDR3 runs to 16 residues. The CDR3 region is CASSPQGQGNNQPQHF. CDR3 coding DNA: TGTGCCAGCTCACCACAGGGACAGGGCAACAATCAGCCCCAGCATTTT.

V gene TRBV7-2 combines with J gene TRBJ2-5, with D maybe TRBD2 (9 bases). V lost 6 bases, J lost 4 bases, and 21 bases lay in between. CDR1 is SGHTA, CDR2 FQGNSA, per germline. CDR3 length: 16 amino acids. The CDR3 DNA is TGTGCCAGCAGGGACAGGGTTGCGGGAGGGGGAGAGACCCAGTACTTC. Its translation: CASRDRVAGGGETQYF.

Written as DNA, the CDR3 is TGTGCCAGCAGCGTAGAAAGGAGAAATGAGCAGTTCTTC. Translating gives CASSVERRNEQFF. The V and J genes are TRBV7-3 and TRBJ2-1, with no clear D. Trimming removed 5 bases at V and 7 bases at J, with 12 bases between. The CDR3 is made up of 13 amino acids. The germline V gene encodes CDR1 SGHTA and CDR2 FQGTGA.

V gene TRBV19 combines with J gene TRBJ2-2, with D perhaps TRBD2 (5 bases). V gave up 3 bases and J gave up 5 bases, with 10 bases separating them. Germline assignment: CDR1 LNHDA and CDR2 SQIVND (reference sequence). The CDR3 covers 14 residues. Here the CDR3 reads CASSMRPGTGELFF. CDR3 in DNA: TGTGCCAGTAGTATGCGTCCGGGGACCGGGGAGCTGTTTTTT. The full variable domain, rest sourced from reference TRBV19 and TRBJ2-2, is DGGITQSPKYLFRKEGQNVTLSCEQNLNHDAMYWYRQDPGQGLRLIYYSQIVNDFQKGDIAEGYSVSREKKESFPLTVTSAQKNPTAFYLCASSMRPGTGELFFGEGSRLTVL.

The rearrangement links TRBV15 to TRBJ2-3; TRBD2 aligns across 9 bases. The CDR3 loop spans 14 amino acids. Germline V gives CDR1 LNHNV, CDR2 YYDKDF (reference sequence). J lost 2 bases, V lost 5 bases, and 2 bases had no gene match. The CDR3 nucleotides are TGTGCCACCAGCGGCGGGAGGGCCACAGATACGCAGTATTTT. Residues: CATSGGRATDTQYF.

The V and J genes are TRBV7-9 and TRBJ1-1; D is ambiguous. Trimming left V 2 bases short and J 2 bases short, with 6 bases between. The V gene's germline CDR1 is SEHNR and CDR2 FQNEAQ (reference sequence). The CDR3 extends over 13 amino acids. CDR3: CASSLNKNTEAFF. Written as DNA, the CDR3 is TGTGCCAGCAGCTTAAACAAAAACACTGAAGCTTTCTTT.

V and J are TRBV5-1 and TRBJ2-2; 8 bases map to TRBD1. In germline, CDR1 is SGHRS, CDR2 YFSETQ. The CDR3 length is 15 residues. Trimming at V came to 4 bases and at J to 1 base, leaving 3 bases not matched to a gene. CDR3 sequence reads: CASSPGTGNTGELFF. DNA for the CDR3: TGCGCCAGCAGCCCCGGGACAGGGAACACCGGGGAGCTGTTTTTT.

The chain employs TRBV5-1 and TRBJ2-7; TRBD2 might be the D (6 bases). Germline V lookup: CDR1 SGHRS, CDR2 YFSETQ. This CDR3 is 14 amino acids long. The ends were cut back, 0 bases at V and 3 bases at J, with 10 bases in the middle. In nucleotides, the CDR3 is TGCGCCAGCAGCTTGGCGCAGGGACTCTACGAGCAGTACTTC. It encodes CASSLAQGLYEQYF.

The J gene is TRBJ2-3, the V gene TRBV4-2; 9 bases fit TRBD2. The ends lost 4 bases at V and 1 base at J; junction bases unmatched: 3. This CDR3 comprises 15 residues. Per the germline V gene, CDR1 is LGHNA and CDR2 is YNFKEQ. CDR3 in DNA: TGTGCCAGCAGCCCCCGACTAGCGGGCACAGATACGCAGTATTTT. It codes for CASSPRLAGTDTQYF.

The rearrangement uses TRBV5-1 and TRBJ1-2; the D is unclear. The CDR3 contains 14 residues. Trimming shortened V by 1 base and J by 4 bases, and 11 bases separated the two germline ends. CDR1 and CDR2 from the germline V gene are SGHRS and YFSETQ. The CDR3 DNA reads TGCGCCAGCAGCTTGACCGAGAACAGCTATGGCTACACCTTC. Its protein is CASSLTENSYGYTF.

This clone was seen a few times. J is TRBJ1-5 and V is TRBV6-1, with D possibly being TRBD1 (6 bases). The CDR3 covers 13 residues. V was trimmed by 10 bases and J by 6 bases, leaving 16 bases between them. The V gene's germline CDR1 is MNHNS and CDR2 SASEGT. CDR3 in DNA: TGTGCCACGGGGGGGCTTGAGGGTCAGCCCCAGCATTTT. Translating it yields CATGGLEGQPQHF.